The present entry profiles one T cell receptor (beta chain) with its context. Its antigen is as yet unknown. These data belong to a study of OX40 agonist ivuxolimab in advanced cancers. The study's findings and limits: CD4+ T cells averaged fewer expanded clones than CD8+ T cells.

CDR3 length equals 14 residues. The germline V and J ends were trimmed by 5 bases and 6 bases, with 16 bases remaining between them. The germline CDR1 and CDR2 sequences are MDHEN and SYDVKM. TCRdb keeps only in-frame clones here, not all; method: immunoSEQ multiplex PCR. The sample records tens of thousands of clones, 84% being singletons. This material consisted of CD4+ or CD8+ T cells sorted from blood, taken in a trial of the OX40 agonist ivuxolimab. The chain employs TRBV28 and TRBJ1-1; tentative D call: TRBD1 (5 bases). The source of this sequence is an adult with an advanced solid tumor such as melanoma, head and neck, liver or kidney cancer. CDR3 in DNA: TGTGCCAGCAGTGGCGGGACCTGGAGGGCTGAAGCTTTCTTT. Protein product: CASSGGTWRAEAFF. Using reference TRBV28 and TRBJ1-1 for the parts outside the CDR3, the full variable domain is DVKVTQSSRYLVKRTGEKVFLECVQDMDHENMFWYRQDPGLGLRLIYFSYDVKMKEKGDIPEGYSVSREKKERFSLILESASTNQTSMYLCASSGGTWRAEAFFGQGTRLTVV.